This paragraph reports one T cell receptor beta chain. Its antigen is still unknown. Base-call qualities are not available, and no considerably larger clone is one nucleotide away. The time point tag for this specimen amounts to: cells obtained before transplantation from donor or recipient. CD3+CD4+ and CD3+CD8+ populations were FACS-sorted from unstimulated pre-transplant donor and recipient cells taken from spleen or lymph nodes. The data were obtained in a study of graft-versus-host responses after intestinal transplantation (dated by TCRdb to about 2021). For context, the study as a whole: Recipients received multivisceral, liver-intestinal, or isolated intestinal transplants. Every recipient was given anti-thymocyte globulin induction, followed by 3 to 4 years of maintenance tacrolimus and steroids. After intestinal transplantation, graft-versus-host and host-versus-graft alloreactive T cell clones in the graft, circulation and bone marrow were tracked using bulk TCR-beta CDR3 sequencing. To identify alloreactive clones, pre-transplant mixed lymphocyte reaction products were sequenced and compared with unstimulated pre-transplant donor and recipient T cells. Of the approximately 24 intestinal transplant recipients enrolled in the cohort, one of whom was a retransplant, 3 patients without pretransplant specimens were excluded. A peak of at least 4% donor T cells among recipient peripheral blood mononuclear cells was the definition used for donor T cell macrochimerism. Samples from a few later patients were sequenced in-house on an Illumina MiSeq with MiXCR processing rather than by the commercial service.

Preparation of the library involved the immunoSEQ multiplex PCR assay. In most patients, genomic DNA was isolated using the Qiagen DNeasy Blood and Tissue Kit and sent frozen to Adaptive Biotechnologies for TCR sequencing. Adaptive Biotechnologies carried out high-throughput TCR-beta CDR3 sequencing of genomic DNA for most patients. Per the original workflow: Adaptive's ImmunoSEQ software supplied the TCR sequencing data for around 19 patients, while MiXCR and VDJtools were used to process a few other patients. To correct CD4 versus CD8 sorting errors, any sequence found in both subsets at a frequency ratio below 5:1 was removed. Because the origin of CDR3 nucleotide sequences shared between donor and recipient could not be assigned, those sequences were removed. To be classed as alloreactive, a clone needed at least 2-fold expansion over unstimulated cells and a minimum CFSE-low frequency of 0.002% (template counts) or 0.001% (read counts). Mappable clones were those detected in sequenced pre-transplant spleen, lymph node, or MLR CFSE-low populations of the donor or recipient. Cumulative frequency of alloreactive clones was calculated as a percentage of all sequences weighted by copy number. In TCRdb, the immuneACCESS table is reduced to in-frame sequences with V and J assigned. These tables do not hold every clone; where another copy was compared, an unresolved V gene accounts for under half, and the others remain unexplained. V, J and clone size are taken as reported in that table, and D and trimming were inferred from the DNA itself. The table for this sample lists around 120,000 clones; 95% of them were counted only once. The ten largest clonotypes hold 3% to 3.5% of the sample.

The V and J ends are trimmed by 4 bases and 9 bases, leaving 10 bases between them. The germline V gene gives CDR1 as SGDLS and CDR2 as YYNGEE. Including cysteine and phenylalanine, the CDR3 has 12 amino acids. Only the CDR3 part of the read is kept: 36 bases, read in frame from the first base. What the authors observed across the whole study: The relatively low number and heterogeneity of intestinal transplant patients limited the conclusions. GvH clones turned up in recipient bone marrow, with some appearing earlier in ileal mucosa or blood, a pattern consistent with an intestinal mucosal origin. In the allografts of patients with donor T cell macrochimerism, GvH to HvG T cell clonal ratios were high. Early after transplant, peak levels of circulating GvH clones were associated with declines in HvG clones.

The receptor chain draws on TRBV9 and TRBJ2-2; 5 matching bases give a weak D call of TRBD2. This TCR was sampled from a human donor who received an intestinal transplant. The sample was unstimulated CD8+ T cells sorted from spleen or lymph node cells, taken before intestinal transplant. The sequenced DNA: TGTGCCAGCAGCCCCGAGGGCCGGGAGCTGTTTTTT. Translated, it reads CASSPEGRELFF.